The next 13 T cell receptor beta chains were all read from a single sample in a study of Graves' ophthalmopathy and Graves' hyperthyroidism. For repertoire sequencing, the TCR beta CDR3 regions were amplified from RNA transcripts. HTBI primers were used in a first-round RT-PCR, which preceded a second-round multiplex PCR. One entry per CDR3 protein, called by TCRdb with MiXCR from the multiplex PCR reads. The table includes 240,000 or so distinct CDR3 sequences, roughly 50% detected once. Sequenced input: peripheral blood. These receptors all come from an adult man with Graves' ophthalmopathy.

This chain connects TRBV20-1 to TRBJ2-7; perhaps TRBD2 as D (6 bases). This CDR3 spans 14 amino acids. V was shortened by 4 bases and J by 1 base, with 14 bases between the two germline ends. Germline CDR1 is DFQATT and CDR2 is SNEGSKA (reference sequence). The CDR3 nucleotides read TGCAGTGCTACGGGGGAGCGAACGTCCTACGAGCAGTACTTC. Its translation: CSATGERTSYEQYF.

V is TRBV7-9 and J is TRBJ2-7; D unresolved. CDR3 length: 16 residues. Germline V gene sequence: CDR1 SEHNR, CDR2 FQNEAQ (reference sequence). With 1 base removed from V and 0 bases from J, the gap between germline ends came to 13 bases. This chain's CDR3 is CASSLGSPGYSYEQYF. Here the CDR3 DNA reads TGTGCCAGCAGCTTAGGTAGCCCAGGCTACTCCTACGAGCAGTACTTC.

V is TRBV20-1 and J is TRBJ1-1; 8 bases fit TRBD1. Unmatched junction bases numbered 13, after V lost 5 bases and J lost 11 bases. Germline V gene sequence: CDR1 DFQATT, CDR2 SNEGSKA (reference sequence). This CDR3 is built from 13 residues. CDR3 in DNA: TGCAGTGCTCTCAAAACAGGGGGATTGAGTGCTTTCTTT. Its protein is CSALKTGGLSAFF.

This clonotype was seen many times. This chain links TRBV10-3 with TRBJ1-2, with 8 bases identical to TRBD1. Germline loops: CDR1 ENHRY, CDR2 SYGVKD. CDR3 size: 15 residues. Trimming removed 2 bases from V and 8 bases from J; junction bases left unmatched: 10. This CDR3 reads CAISEDRGQTGGYTF. CDR3 nucleotides: TGTGCCATCAGTGAGGACAGGGGTCAAACGGGGGGCTACACCTTC.

This clonotype was seen only once. This chain uses TRBV3-1 with TRBJ1-2; 9 bases agree with TRBD1. CDR1 LGHDT and CDR2 YNNKEL come from the germline V gene (reference sequence). Unmatched junction bases numbered 4, after V lost 1 base and J lost 7 bases. This CDR3 has 14 amino acids. CDR3: CASSQGGTGSGYTF. In DNA form, the CDR3 reads TGTGCCAGCAGCCAAGGCGGGACAGGGTCTGGCTACACCTTC.

The chain joins TRBV24-1 to TRBJ1-5; 11 bases align to TRBD1. The CDR3 contains 13 residues. CDR1 is KGHDR, CDR2 SFDVKD, per germline. Trimming cost V 9 bases and J 6 bases; bases outside gene matches: 3. CDR3 in DNA: TGTGCCACCGGACAGGGGGCCGTTCAGCCCCAGCATTTT. It yields the protein CATGQGAVQPQHF.

The sample holds one count of this clonotype. In DNA, the CDR3 is TGCAGTGCTGCCCGGGACAGCCTCAGTCAGCCCCAGCATTTT. This sequence encodes CSAARDSLSQPQHF. The chain links TRBV20-1 to TRBJ1-5; 7 bases line up with TRBD1. After removal of 5 bases from V and 6 bases from J, the junction contained 10 bases not matched to a gene. Germline loops: CDR1 DFQATT, CDR2 SNEGSKA (reference sequence). CDR3 length: 14 residues.

The rearrangement links TRBV9 to TRBJ1-1, with 8 bases that match TRBD1. Losses at the gene ends were 4 bases for V and 4 bases for J; bases not matched to a gene: 15. CDR3 length: 17 amino acids. CDR1 SGDLS and CDR2 YYNGEE come from the germline V gene. The CDR3 DNA reads as TGTGCCAGCAGCTTAGGCAGCCCCAGGGGGCGAGTCACTGAAGCTTTCTTT. This codes for CASSLGSPRGRVTEAFF.

The rearrangement links TRBV2 to TRBJ1-1, with a possible D match to TRBD1 (5 bases). The V end was cut by 4 bases, the J end by 4 bases, with 10 bases between. This CDR3 comprises 13 residues. Germline V gives CDR1 SNHLY, CDR2 FYNNEI. The CDR3 nucleotides are TGTGCCAGCAGTGGACTGGGGCTCACTGAAGCTTTCTTT. It yields the protein CASSGLGLTEAFF.

This clonotype came up a few times. This chain uses TRBV9 with TRBJ1-6; D is unresolved. CDR3 length: 14 amino acids. V gave up 5 bases and J gave up 6 bases, with 12 bases separating them. Germline V gene lookup returns CDR1 SGDLS and CDR2 YYNGEE. CDR3 region: CASRVDPRNSPLHF. CDR3 sequence (DNA): TGTGCCAGCAGGGTGGACCCCCGTAATTCACCCCTCCACTTT.

The V call is TRBV7-3, the J call TRBJ2-7; 8 bases line up with TRBD2. The CDR3 length is 15 residues. Losses at the gene ends were 5 bases for V and 4 bases for J; bases not matched to a gene: 10. The germline gives CDR1 SGHTA, CDR2 FQGTGA. CDR3: CASSRGGPGLYEQYF. The CDR3 DNA reads TGTGCCAGCAGCCGCGGGGGGCCAGGTCTGTACGAGCAGTACTTC.

The chain joins TRBV20-1 to TRBJ2-1; 12 bases are a match to TRBD2. This CDR3 is built from 14 residues. CDR1 DFQATT and CDR2 SNEGSKA come from the germline V gene (reference sequence). V shed 5 bases and J 7 bases; nucleotides not matched to a gene: 6. CDR3 sequence reads: CSAVTSGGRNEQFF. For the CDR3, the DNA is TGCAGTGCTGTTACTAGCGGGGGGCGGAATGAGCAGTTCTTC.

This chain joins TRBV29-1 and TRBJ1-4; no clear D gene. V was pared by 4 bases and J by 6 bases, with 18 bases between. The CDR3 has 15 amino acids. The germline V gene has CDR1 SQVTM and CDR2 ANQGSEA. The CDR3 DNA is TGCAGCGTTGTGGATAGCGGGAGAGCATATGAAAAACTGTTTTTT. It translates to CSVVDSGRAYEKLFF.